Described below is a single T cell receptor (beta chain) sequence and its context. Assay: immunoSEQ multiplex PCR; the TCRdb copy retains only in-frame clones and omits some. The sample records 100,000 to 150,000 clones, 80% to 85% being singletons. The sample is drawn from a study of blood T cell repertoires in COVID-19. Study summary: Sites in the United States, Italy and Spain provided acute and convalescent COVID-19 samples.

Germline V gene sequence: CDR1 MRHNA, CDR2 SNTAGT. This CDR3 has 13 amino acids. V was clipped by 4 bases and J by 7 bases, with 8 bases between them. The chain has TRBV6-4 and TRBJ1-6; D unclear. Sequencing used peripheral blood. This clonotype originated in a woman aged 50 to 60 with acute or convalescent COVID-19. The CDR3 DNA sequence: TGTGCCAGCAGTGTCGAGGCCAATTCACCCCTCCACTTT. Translated: CASSVEANSPLHF.